These 22 T cell receptor beta chains were sequenced from one sample in a study of regulatory T cells in long-lasting Graves disease. TCR beta libraries were built with iRepertoire HTBI primers and Arm-PCR of CDR3 regions. MiXCR, run by TCRdb on the multiplex PCR reads, gives a single entry per CDR3 protein. The sample contains a few hundred thousand distinct CDR3 sequences, around 17% of which appear only once. Noted time point: newly diagnosed GD, antithyroid drugs for less than 3 months. PBMC RNA served as the TCR library source. These data were also filed under a second study, of T cells in Graves' hyperthyroidism and ophthalmopathy.

The input for sequencing was peripheral blood mononuclear cells (PBMCs), taken at new diagnosis, from a patient treated with antithyroid drugs. These TCRs come from a man in his forties with Graves disease.

The CDR3 nucleotides read TGTGCCAGCAGCTTAGGGGTGGGGTACTACGAGCAGTACTTC. Translated: CASSLGVGYYEQYF. V usage is TRBV7-9 and J usage is TRBJ2-7; unclear D gene. CDR1 is SEHNR, CDR2 FQNEAQ, per germline (reference sequence). The CDR3 sequence is 14 residues long. The V end was cut by 1 base, the J end by 3 bases, with 10 bases between.

This clonotype showed up many times. The chain has TRBV29-1 and TRBJ2-7; D gene uncertain. The V gene's germline CDR1 is SQVTM and CDR2 ANQGSEA. The V gene lost 6 bases and the J gene lost 9 bases, with 15 bases spanning the gap. The CDR3 loop spans 11 amino acids. The DNA of the CDR3 is TGCAGCGTGTCTGCCGGGCTAGGGCAGTACTTC. Its protein product is CSVSAGLGQYF.

Comment on this clonotype: A much larger clone differs by one base, so this may be a read error. This chain links TRBV3-1 with TRBJ1-5, with a weak D call TRBD1 (6 bases). The CDR3 is 16 residues long. Per the germline V gene, CDR1 is LGHDT and CDR2 is YNNKEL (reference sequence). The CDR3 nucleotides read TGTACCAGCAGCCAAGATCTTAGAACAGGGTTCCAGCCCCAGCATTTT. It codes for CTSSQDLRTGFQPQHF.

This clonotype has ten or more counts. This chain joins TRBV20-1 and TRBJ1-5; D gene uncertain. This CDR3 contains 13 residues. V was clipped by 3 bases and J by 0 bases, with 6 bases between them. Looked up from germline, CDR1 is DFQATT and CDR2 is SNEGSKA (reference sequence). Written as DNA, the CDR3 is TGCAGTGCTAGGGGCAGTAGCAATCAGCCCCAGCATTTT. Protein: CSARGSSNQPQHF.

This clonotype has a handful of counts. CDR3: CASSYRDRTSTGELFF. CDR3 coding DNA: TGTGCCAGCAGTTACAGAGACCGGACATCCACCGGGGAGCTGTTTTTT. This sequence joins TRBV6-9 and TRBJ2-2; possible D gene TRBD1, 5 bases. Germline values: CDR1 MNHGY, CDR2 SVAAGI. The CDR3 runs 16 residues. With 3 bases removed from V and 4 bases from J, the gap between germline ends came to 15 bases.

The chain couples TRBV10-3 to TRBJ2-2, with TRBD1 matching 9 bases. The CDR3 is made up of 12 amino acids. After removal of 10 bases from V and 5 bases from J, the junction contained 2 bases not matched to a gene. The germline V gene has CDR1 ENHRY and CDR2 SYGVKD. CDR3 coding DNA: TGTGCCACACAGGGGGCAACCGGGGAGCTGTTTTTT. Amino acids: CATQGATGELFF.

This clonotype was observed many times. The rearrangement joins TRBV5-8 to TRBJ2-1; 14 bases are shared with TRBD2. V lost 7 bases and J lost 8; bases outside the gene matches: 5. This CDR3 region has 14 residues. From germline, CDR1 is SGHTS and CDR2 YDEGEE. CDR3 in DNA: TGTGCCAGCCGACTAGCGGGAGGGCCTGATGAGCAGTTCTTC. This gives the protein CASRLAGGPDEQFF.

This clonotype was seen ten or more times. V is TRBV9 and J is TRBJ1-4; maybe TRBD1 (6 bases). This CDR3 has 16 residues. CDR1 and CDR2 from the germline V gene are SGDLS and YYNGEE. The V gene lost 0 bases and the J gene lost 3 bases, with 12 bases spanning the gap. The CDR3 reads CASSVATGAANEKLFF. As DNA, the CDR3 is TGTGCCAGCAGCGTAGCTACGGGGGCAGCTAATGAAAAACTGTTTTTT.

This clonotype has at least ten counts. The rearrangement joins TRBV5-1 to TRBJ2-1, with TRBD1 matching over 10 bases. Germline V gives CDR1 SGHRS, CDR2 YFSETQ. CDR3 length: 16 amino acids. V shed 0 bases and J 2 bases; nucleotides not matched to a gene: 2. CDR3 loop: CASSLAGQGAYNEQFF. Here the CDR3 DNA reads TGCGCCAGCAGCTTGGCCGGACAGGGGGCCTACAATGAGCAGTTCTTC.

This clonotype was seen many times. The V gene is TRBV29-1, the J gene TRBJ1-1; D may be TRBD1 (5 bases). V dropped 2 bases and J dropped 0 bases, with 10 bases sitting between them. This CDR3 has 14 residues. Germline lookup yields CDR1 SQVTM and CDR2 ANQGSEA. CDR3 nucleotides: TGCAGCGTTGAATATCGACAGCTGAACACTGAAGCTTTCTTT. It codes for CSVEYRQLNTEAFF. Using reference TRBV29-1 and TRBJ1-1 for the parts outside the CDR3, the full variable domain is SAVISQKPSRDICQRGTSLTIQCQVDSQVTMMFWYRQQPGQSLTLIATANQGSEATYESGFVIDKFPISRPNLTFSTLTVSNMSPEDSSIYLCSVEYRQLNTEAFFGQGTRLTVV.

This clonotype was counted between two and nine times. Being one base from a much bigger clone, this may be a read error. The chain couples TRBV5-1 to TRBJ2-3; no clear D gene. CDR1 and CDR2 from the germline V gene are SGHRS and YFSETQ. The CDR3 extends over 15 amino acids. CDR3 nucleotide sequence: TGCGCCAGCAGCTTGGCAGGCGTTCGCGCAGATGCGCAGTATTTT. Encoded protein: CASSLAGVRADAQYF.

This clonotype showed up just a few times. The chain carries TRBV6-1 and TRBJ1-4; D may be TRBD1 (5 bases). CDR1 is MNHNS, CDR2 SASEGT, per germline. Trimming left V 7 bases short and J 0 bases short, with 12 bases between. The CDR3 spans 15 residues. The CDR3 DNA reads TGTGCCAGCAACAAGAGGGGAACAACTAATGAAAAACTGTTTTTT. Protein sequence: CASNKRGTTNEKLFF.

This clonotype was observed at least ten times. This chain uses TRBV9 with TRBJ1-1; unclear D gene. Trimming stripped 0 bases from V and 5 bases from J, with 14 bases between. This CDR3 region has 15 residues. The germline V gene encodes CDR1 SGDLS and CDR2 YYNGEE. The CDR3 loop is CASSVDGRVQTEAFF. CDR3 sequence (DNA): TGTGCCAGCAGCGTAGATGGAAGGGTTCAGACTGAAGCTTTCTTT.

This clonotype was detected many times. This chain joins TRBV4-3 and TRBJ1-1; TRBD1 matches 8 bases. Germline assignment: CDR1 LGHNA and CDR2 YSLEER. The CDR3 consists of 19 residues. Trimming at V came to 1 base and at J to 0 bases, leaving 13 bases not matched to a gene. DNA for the CDR3: TGCGCCAGCAGCCAAGCCAATAGGGGACAGGATAATATGAACACTGAAGCTTTCTTT. As protein: CASSQANRGQDNMNTEAFF.

The chain carries TRBV7-9 and TRBJ2-2; possible D gene TRBD1, 6 bases. The CDR3 consists of 17 residues. With 5 bases removed from V and 3 bases from J, the gap between germline ends came to 19 bases. Germline V gene lookup returns CDR1 SEHNR and CDR2 FQNEAQ (reference sequence). CDR3 in DNA: TGTGCCAGCAGCCTAGGTCGCAGGGGTACGGACACCGGGGAGCTGTTTTTT. Protein sequence: CASSLGRRGTDTGELFF.

The chain has TRBV28 and TRBJ1-2; 10 bases agree with TRBD1. Germline CDR1 and CDR2: MDHEN and SYDVKM. The CDR3 is 16 residues long. Trimming at V came to 8 bases and at J to 8 bases, leaving 17 bases not matched to a gene. In DNA form, the CDR3 reads TGTGCCAGCTGGACCGGGACAGGGGCCTTGCGTGGCGGCTACACCTTC. This codes for CASWTGTGALRGGYTF.

The table lists this clonotype with a few counts. Sequence at one end of the junction differs from germline and may be a read error. V gene TRBV5-1 combines with J gene TRBJ2-3; 12 bases are a match to TRBD1. CDR1 is SGHRS and CDR2 is YFSETQ in the germline V gene. The CDR3 is 16 residues long. For the CDR3, the DNA is TGTGCCAGCAGCGGCGGGACAGGGGGCATCACAGATACGCAGTATTTT. Its translation is CASSGGTGGITDTQYF.

This clonotype is a singleton in its sample. A much larger clone lies a single base off, so this may be a read error. The chain combines TRBV5-1 with TRBJ2-2; 8 nucleotides match TRBD1. This CDR3 is 15 amino acids long. Trimming removed 7 bases from V and 4 bases from J; junction bases left unmatched: 9. Looked up from germline, CDR1 is SGHRS and CDR2 is YFSETQ. For the CDR3, the DNA is TGCGCCAGCGGCTGGGGACAGGCGAGCACCGGGGAGCTGTTTTTT. It specifies CASGWGQASTGELFF.

The chain couples TRBV5-1 to TRBJ2-2; perhaps D is TRBD1 or TRBD2 (5 bases each). This CDR3 is built from 14 residues. Germline CDR1 SGHRS, CDR2 YFSETQ. Trimming took 2 bases from V and 4 from J, leaving 9 bases between them. CDR3 sequence: CASSFGGATGELFF. The CDR3 coding sequence is TGCGCCAGCAGCTTTGGGGGAGCCACCGGGGAGCTGTTTTTT.

This clonotype was seen a few times. The genes are TRBV24-1 and TRBJ2-1; TRBD1 might be the D (7 bases). The CDR3 totals 15 residues. The germline gives CDR1 KGHDR, CDR2 SFDVKD. V shed 1 base and J shed 6 bases, with 12 bases lying between them. Here the CDR3 DNA reads TGTGCCACCAGTGATTTAGGAGGGGGCCGCAATGAGCAGTTCTTC. Translation gives CATSDLGGGRNEQFF.

Of note for this clonotype: This likely reflects a read error, since a far larger clone is one base away. CDR3 sequence: CASSYGSGGQETQFF. The DNA of the CDR3 is TGTGCCAGCAGTTATGGTAGCGGGGGGCAAGAGACCCAGTTCTTC. The genes are TRBV12-3 or TRBV12-4 and TRBJ2-1; TRBD2 agrees at 10 bases. This CDR3 spans 15 amino acids. V shed 4 bases, J shed 13 bases, and the junction held 13 bases outside the gene matches.

This clonotype has a handful of counts. V is TRBV20-1 and J is TRBJ2-5; weak D call: TRBD1 (6 bases). There are 14 residues in the CDR3. Germline CDR1 and CDR2: DFQATT and SNEGSKA (reference sequence). The V end lost 5 bases, the J end lost 1 base, and 14 bases lay between the germline ends. This CDR3 is CSACTQGIQETQYF. DNA of the CDR3: TGCAGTGCTTGCACACAGGGTATCCAAGAGACCCAGTACTTC.